This TCR beta chain was identified in a study of control samples from healthy donors and cancer patients. The CDR3 has 12 residues. Trimming removed 1 base from V and 9 bases from J, with 6 bases in between. Germline CDR1 KGHSH, CDR2 LQKENI. Some clones are missing from TCRdb's copy, which holds only in-frame ones; the method was immunoSEQ multiplex PCR. The sample holds tens of thousands of clones, 88% seen once. The clonotype comes from a woman in her seventies in good health. The chain links TRBV18 to TRBJ2-2; possibly TRBD2 for D (5 bases). Sample: blood. In DNA, the CDR3 is TGTGCCAGCTCACCACGAGGGTGGGAGCTGTTTTTT. Translating it yields CASSPRGWELFF.